One sample yielded the 10 T cell receptor beta chains listed below, sequenced in a study of CD8+ T cells in alopecia areata. As for treatment: oral pan-JAK inhibitor, 5-10 mg twice daily. Extraction of RNA preceded its reverse transcription into cDNA, which served as the sequencing template. This table comes from immunoSEQ multiplex PCR, and its TCRdb copy is limited to in-frame clones, with some not included. The sample includes roughly 180,000 clones, 60% of them seen just once. The sequencing used CD4+ T cells sorted from blood, collected at week 4, from a patient treated with tofacitinib. The receptor source for this set is a human donor with alopecia areata.

This clone was picked up a small number of times. The chain is built from TRBV29-1 and TRBJ2-2; 9 bases line up with TRBD1. This CDR3 region has 14 residues. The V and J ends lost 6 bases and 1 base, in that order; junction bases with no gene match: 3. Germline V gene data show CDR1 as SQVTM and CDR2 as ANQGSEA. Here the CDR3 DNA reads TGCAGCGTCCCGGGACAGGGGAACACCGGGGAGCTGTTTTTT. Protein: CSVPGQGNTGELFF.

Only a few counts were recorded for this clone. CDR3 sequence (DNA): TGTGCCAGCAGCTTGGGACGCTTGAACACTGAAGCTTTCTTT. This translates into CASSLGRLNTEAFF. The chain links TRBV5-5 to TRBJ1-1; D is unclear. CDR1 is SGHKS, CDR2 YYEKEE, per germline (reference sequence). The CDR3 runs to 14 residues. V was cut by 0 bases and J by 0 bases, with 6 bases left in between.

This chain links TRBV15 with TRBJ2-5; 7 bases are a match to TRBD1. V trimming: 4 bases; J trimming: 4 bases; junction bases outside the gene matches: 9. The CDR3 runs to 15 residues. Germline CDR1 is LNHNV and CDR2 is YYDKDF (reference sequence). CDR3 amino acids: CATSTEQGPGETQYF. CDR3 coding DNA: TGTGCCACCAGCACCGAACAGGGGCCGGGAGAGACCCAGTACTTC.

The chain employs TRBV6-1 and TRBJ2-5; D perhaps matches TRBD2 (6 bases). Germline-derived CDR1 and CDR2 are MNHNS and SASEGT. V was clipped by 7 bases and J by 4 bases, with 13 bases between them. The CDR3 runs 13 residues. For the CDR3, the DNA is TGTGCCAGCAAGGAATATAGCGGAGAGACCCAGTACTTC. Translating gives CASKEYSGETQYF.

V is TRBV2 and J is TRBJ1-1; D is ambiguous. V was pared by 7 bases and J by 1 base, with 10 bases between. The CDR3 is made up of 13 amino acids. Germline V gene lookup returns CDR1 SNHLY and CDR2 FYNNEI. Here the CDR3 reads CASTEGSNTEAFF. Here the CDR3 DNA reads TGTGCCAGCACCGAGGGATCGAACACTGAAGCTTTCTTT.

The chain joins TRBV4-1 to TRBJ2-1; tentative D call: TRBD1 (5 bases). The CDR3 loop spans 18 amino acids. V was shortened by 4 bases and J by 0 bases, with 19 bases between the two germline ends. Germline-derived CDR1 and CDR2 are MGHRA and YSYEKL. CDR3 DNA: TGCGCCAGCAGCCCCCGGACATACCCCCCCAGCTCCTACAATGAGCAGTTCTTC. Its translation is CASSPRTYPPSSYNEQFF.

V gene TRBV30 combines with J gene TRBJ1-1; D may be TRBD1 (5 bases). CDR3 length equals 12 residues. Trimming took 4 bases from V and 8 from J, leaving 14 bases between them. CDR1 GTSNPN and CDR2 SVGIG come from the germline V gene (reference sequence). CDR3 residues: CAWKGVVGEAFF. The CDR3 region has the DNA TGTGCCTGGAAAGGGGTCGTCGGCGAAGCTTTCTTT.

This clone was detected once. The chain joins TRBV19 to TRBJ1-5; the D is unclear. CDR3 length: 13 amino acids. Looked up from germline, CDR1 is LNHDA and CDR2 is SQIVND (reference sequence). V lost 5 bases and J lost 4, with 9 bases in between. CDR3: CASSALGNQPQHF. The CDR3 DNA sequence: TGTGCCAGTAGTGCCTTGGGAAATCAGCCCCAGCATTTT.

The chain is built from TRBV7-9 and TRBJ1-5; D is unresolved. V was trimmed by 5 bases and J by 5 bases, leaving 7 bases between them. The germline CDR1 and CDR2 sequences are SEHNR and FQNEAQ (reference sequence). The CDR3 extends over 12 amino acids. The CDR3 spells CASSRNDQPQHF. DNA for the CDR3: TGTGCCAGCAGCCGGAACGATCAGCCCCAGCATTTT.

The chain employs TRBV29-1 and TRBJ2-7, with TRBD2 matching over 9 bases. Germline values: CDR1 SQVTM, CDR2 ANQGSEA. J gave up 1 base and V 4 bases, and 5 bases lay outside the gene matches. The CDR3 runs to 14 residues. The CDR3 DNA follows: TGCAGCGTTGTTAGCGGGGGCACGTCCTACGAGCAGTACTTC. Translated, it gives CSVVSGGTSYEQYF.